This is a list of T cell receptor beta chains from one sample in a study of blood T cells in healthy people across ages. TCRdb re-called the 5' RACE reads with MiXCR, one entry per CDR3 protein. Of about 1.5 million distinct CDR3 sequences in the sample, about 45% are singletons; the top ten hold less than 5%. The specimen was blood. The receptors were gathered from a woman between 18 and 29 years old in good health. The CDR3 runs from the conserved cysteine through the conserved F or W.

>TRBV10-3|TRBJ1-1
CAISDSRSQSTGWRAGEAFF
>TRBV3-1|TRBJ1-1
CASSFPQGNTEAFF
>TRBV20-1|TRBJ2-1
CSARDLVGTTEQFF
>TRBV28|TRBJ2-1
CASRSAIGQGIGHAYNEQFF
>TRBV12-3/TRBV12-4|TRBJ2-3
CASSQNGQGGTDTQYF
>TRBV12-3/TRBV12-4|TRBJ2-1
CASRDSGEYNEQFF
>TRBV7-6|TRBJ1-2
CASSLLAGNYGYTF
>TRBV13|TRBJ1-4
CASSFYRGGKTNEKLFF
>TRBV20-1|TRBJ1-2
CSAVFRDEGYYGYTF
>TRBV4-3|TRBJ2-1
CASSPSGRYNEQFF
>TRBV28|TRBJ2-5
CASSLWTSGSGETQYF
>TRBV11-2|TRBJ2-1
CASSLDTFNEQFF
>TRBV20-1|TRBJ1-2
CSAHESGDYGYTF
>TRBV19|TRBJ1-5
CASRSGGRQPQHF
>TRBV7-2|TRBJ1-1
CASSYNTPNTEAFF
>TRBV7-2|TRBJ2-1
CASSLGEFNEQFF
>TRBV7-9|TRBJ2-3
CASSLIVAGGGDTQYF
>TRBV20-1|TRBJ2-2
CSAWVGTFTGELFF
>TRBV29-1|TRBJ2-5
CSVSGEGEETQYF
>TRBV6-5|TRBJ2-1
CASSYQPLSHEQFF
>TRBV7-2|TRBJ1-5
CASSLTGHTDQPQHF
>TRBV7-2|TRBJ2-1
CASSGTSGLYNEQFF
>TRBV20-1|TRBJ1-6
CSVSWTPHNSPLHF
>TRBV12-5|TRBJ2-3
CASGSPSSGGRTDTQYF
>TRBV20-1|TRBJ2-1
CSARVVGRGTYNEQFF
>TRBV10-3|TRBJ1-2
CAISGGLPLYGYTF
>TRBV4-2|TRBJ1-2
CASSYLGQGNYGYTF
>TRBV7-9|TRBJ1-2
CASSLVGNHNYGYTF
>TRBV7-2|TRBJ1-2
CASSLKVYGYTF